The 5 T cell receptor beta chains listed next were all sequenced from one sample in a study of cytomegalovirus exposure and HLA in healthy donors. The primer mix had 60 Vbeta and 13 Jbeta primers. Libraries were prepared by immunoSEQ multiplex PCR; TCRdb keeps only in-frame clonotypes and omits some of them. The repertoire has about 110,000 clones, around 72% of them found once; the top ten carry about 5.3%. The specimen was PBMCs. The receptors shown here come from a male donor in good health and CMV-seronegative.

The CDR3 region is CASSEGTGDLGTQHF. The CDR3 nucleotides are TGTGCCAGCTCAGAAGGGACAGGGGACCTCGGGACCCAGCATTTT. The chain carries TRBV18 and TRBJ1-5; 10 nucleotides align to TRBD1. Germline-derived CDR1 and CDR2 are KGHSH and LQKENI. The CDR3 extends over 15 amino acids. Germline trimming cut 5 bases from V and 11 bases from J; bases unmatched to any gene: 12. The whole variable domain, filled in from reference TRBV18 and TRBJ1-5, reads NAGVMQNPRHLVRRRGQEARLRCSPMKGHSHVYWYRQLPEEGLKFMVYLQKENIIDESGMPKERFSAEFPKEGPSILRIQQVVRGDSAAYFCASSEGTGDLGTQHFGDGTRLSIL.

The V gene is TRBV5-1, the J gene TRBJ1-2; possible D gene TRBD1, 6 bases. Germline CDR1 and CDR2: SGHRS and YFSETQ. The V end lost 6 bases, the J end lost 6 bases, and 15 bases lay between the germline ends. CDR3 length: 13 residues. The CDR3 loop is CASTMLQGDGYTF. The CDR3 coding sequence is TGCGCCAGCACTATGCTACAGGGAGATGGCTACACCTTC.

The CDR3 reads CASTEQGARNEQFF. CDR3 nucleotide sequence: TGCGCCAGCACGGAACAGGGGGCTAGGAATGAGCAGTTCTTC. The chain employs TRBV5-1 and TRBJ2-1; the match to TRBD1 covers 9 bases. V was clipped by 6 bases and J by 7 bases; unmatched bases: 8. The CDR3 covers 14 residues. Germline V gene data show CDR1 as SGHRS and CDR2 as YFSETQ.

The rearrangement links TRBV27 to TRBJ2-1, with D possibly TRBD2 on 6 matching bases. CDR1 MNHEY and CDR2 SMNVEV come from the germline V gene (reference sequence). The CDR3 loop spans 15 amino acids. The ends were cut back, 4 bases at V and 6 bases at J, with 16 bases in the middle. CDR3 bases: TGTGCCAGCAGTTCTCTTCGGGAGTTGGGCAATGAGCAGTTCTTC. Translating it yields CASSSLRELGNEQFF.

The chain recombines TRBV5-1 with TRBJ2-1; weak D call: TRBD1 (6 bases). V lost 0 bases and J 3 bases, leaving 13 bases between the germline ends. The length of the CDR3 is 16 residues. Germline V gene data show CDR1 as SGHRS and CDR2 as YFSETQ. CDR3 sequence (DNA): TGCGCCAGCAGCTTGGCCGTGGACAGAGGCTACAATGAGCAGTTCTTC. This sequence encodes CASSLAVDRGYNEQFF.